Described below is a single TCR beta chain sequence and its context. Its antigen is not known. This sample was taken from a study of vaccination and CD4 T cells after COVID-19. In the study overall: Median time from second vaccine dose to sampling was roughly 76 days (14 to 241). The cells were exposed to overlapping spike peptides originating from SARS-CoV-2, HCoV-NL63, HCoV-OC43 and HCoV-229E for stimulation.

Sequence data for DNA of cultured CD4+ T cells were generated by the Oncomine TCR Beta short-read assay. Scientists extracted genomic DNA from CD4+ T cells grown in culture. MiXCR, applied by TCRdb to the PCR reads, yields one record per CDR3 protein. The sample lists fewer than 13,000 distinct CDR3 sequences; approximately 20% were seen once. V was clipped by 1 base and J by 2 bases; unmatched bases: 7. This CDR3 comprises 18 residues. Germline-derived CDR1 and CDR2 are SGHRS and YFSETQ. Treatment in this sample: roughly ten-day PBMC culture with coronavirus spike peptide pools or control peptides (ViraFEST assay).

The rearrangement links TRBV5-1 to TRBJ2-1; 12 bases match TRBD2. The receptor was isolated from a human donor who had recovered from COVID-19. Material: CD4+ T cells from blood, cultured in vitro, obtained after SARS-CoV-2 vaccination. The CDR3 coding sequence is TGCGCCAGCAGCTTGCCTAGCGGGAGGGCCAACCCCTACAATGAGCAGTTCTTC. It codes for CASSLPSGRANPYNEQFF.